One sample yielded the 16 T cell receptor beta chains listed below, sequenced in a study of T cells in Graves' hyperthyroidism and ophthalmopathy. Amplification of TCR beta CDR3 regions was performed using RNA transcripts as template. First-round RT-PCR targeting the TCR CDR3 was performed with the HTBI primer set. TCRdb re-derived calls from the multiplex PCR reads in MiXCR, one entry per CDR3 protein. The table has about 550,000 distinct CDR3 sequences, about a fifth seen once. Sequenced material: blood. The receptors here all came from a young man with Graves' hyperthyroidism.

The V and J genes are TRBV12-3 or TRBV12-4 and TRBJ2-5, with D hard to call. The CDR3 has 13 amino acids. Trimming removed 3 bases from V and 0 bases from J, with 5 bases in between. CDR3 protein: CASSFTDQETQYF. The CDR3 nucleotides read TGTGCCAGCAGTTTTACGGACCAAGAGACCCAGTACTTC.

Ten or more counts support this clonotype. The chain uses TRBV9 and TRBJ1-1, with D uncertain. The CDR3 extends over 15 amino acids. Germline loops: CDR1 SGDLS, CDR2 YYNGEE. V was shortened by 6 bases and J by 1 base, with 16 bases between the two germline ends. CDR3 nucleotides: TGTGCCAGCACCTACGGACCCCGGGGGAACACTGAAGCTTTCTTT. It specifies CASTYGPRGNTEAFF. The full variable domain, in which reference TRBV9 and TRBJ1-1 provide the parts outside the CDR3, is DSGVTQTPKHLITATGQRVTLRCSPRSGDLSVYWYQQSLDQGLQFLIQYYNGEERAKGNILERFSAQQFPDLHSELNLSSLELGDSALYFCASTYGPRGNTEAFFGQGTRLTVV.

The chain is built from TRBV27 and TRBJ1-1; D is unresolved. V was shortened by 0 bases and J by 4 bases, with 9 bases between the two germline ends. Germline V gene sequence: CDR1 MNHEY, CDR2 SMNVEV (reference sequence). The CDR3 covers 14 residues. The CDR3 reads CASSLSPVGTEAFF. CDR3 nucleotide sequence: TGTGCCAGCAGTTTATCCCCAGTGGGCACTGAAGCTTTCTTT.

This clonotype was seen repeatedly, ten times or more. J is TRBJ1-2 and V is TRBV4-2; TRBD1 matches at 7 bases. Unmatched junction bases numbered 6, after V lost 0 bases and J lost 8 bases. The CDR3 runs to 14 residues. Germline V gene lookup returns CDR1 LGHNA and CDR2 YNFKEQ. CDR3 amino acids: CASSQDRGGYGYTF. In nucleotides, the CDR3 is TGTGCCAGCAGCCAAGATCGAGGGGGCTACGGCTACACCTTC.

About this clonotype itself: The DNA is omitted, as the CDR3 cannot be located on it reliably, and the CDR3 follows TCRdb's listing. The chain combines TRBV6-2 or TRBV6-3 with TRBJ1-1; TRBD1 is the table's D call and was not checked against the DNA. The length of the CDR3 is 22 amino acids, counting both ends. Germline V gives CDR1 MNHEY, CDR2 SVGEGT. The CDR3 loop reads CASSYSSGVDEQYFGPGTEAFF.

The sample holds many counts of this clonotype. The V and J genes are TRBV28 and TRBJ2-6, with a weak D call TRBD2 (5 bases). The V end was cut by 3 bases, the J end by 4 bases, with 10 bases between. Germline CDR1 is MDHEN and CDR2 is SYDVKM. The CDR3 totals 15 residues. The DNA of the CDR3 is TGTGCCAGCAGTTTTTCGGGGATAGGGGCCAACGTCCTGACTTTC. Its translation is CASSFSGIGANVLTF.

This clonotype was seen a few times. This could be a read error, since a much larger clone is one nucleotide away. V is TRBV19 and J is TRBJ1-5; D call uncertain. V dropped 4 bases and J dropped 6 bases, with 10 bases sitting between them. This CDR3 spans 13 amino acids. CDR1 and CDR2 (germline): LNHDA, SQIVND (reference sequence). CDR3 residues: CASSNWVGQPQHF. CDR3 nucleotides: TGTGCCAGTAGTAACTGGGTCGGTCAGCCCCAGCATTTT.

This clonotype appeared many times. At one end the junction does not follow the germline gene, possibly because of a read error. The chain carries TRBV27 and TRBJ2-7, with D unclear. The CDR3 covers 14 residues. The germline V gene has CDR1 MNHEY and CDR2 SMNVEV (reference sequence). The CDR3 loop reads CASSLSPSSYEQYF. CDR3 nucleotide sequence: TGTGCCAGCAGCTTATCCCCGAGCTCCTACGAGCAGTACTTC.

Many counts were recorded for this clonotype. The rearrangement links TRBV11-2 to TRBJ2-7, with 8 bases matching TRBD2. V lost 1 base to trimming and J lost 4 bases; unmatched junction nucleotides: 9. CDR1 SGHAT and CDR2 FQNNGV come from the germline V gene. The CDR3 is 16 residues long. CDR3 coding DNA: TGTGCCAGCAGCTTAGGTCGGGGGGGCTTAGTGTACGAGCAGTACTTC. Translated, it gives CASSLGRGGLVYEQYF.

This clonotype was observed many times. The chain is built from TRBV9 and TRBJ2-6; D gene unclear. This CDR3 spans 18 amino acids. CDR1 is SGDLS, CDR2 YYNGEE, per germline. The germline V and J ends were trimmed by 3 bases and 1 base, with 17 bases remaining between them. The CDR3 DNA reads as TGTGCCAGCAGCGCTGAGTGGGGTTCTTTTTCTGGGGCCAACGTCCTGACTTTC. It yields the protein CASSAEWGSFSGANVLTF. Together with reference TRBV9 and TRBJ2-6, the CDR3 gives the full variable domain: DSGVTQTPKHLITATGQRVTLRCSPRSGDLSVYWYQQSLDQGLQFLIQYYNGEERAKGNILERFSAQQFPDLHSELNLSSLELGDSALYFCASSAEWGSFSGANVLTFGAGSRLTVL.

This clonotype was recorded only once. The junction shows a germline mismatch at one end, possibly a read error. This chain links TRBV19 with TRBJ2-7; the match to TRBD1 covers 7 bases. This CDR3 has 15 amino acids. CDR1 LNHDA and CDR2 SQIVND come from the germline V gene (reference sequence). The CDR3 DNA is TGTGCCGGTAGTCCCGAGACAGGGTACGTGGACGAGCAGTACTTC. It is translated as CAGSPETGYVDEQYF.

There are many counts of this clonotype. The rearrangement links TRBV7-9 to TRBJ2-7, with TRBD1 identical over 9 bases. The germline V gene has CDR1 SEHNR and CDR2 FQNEAQ (reference sequence). The CDR3 spans 15 residues. The V segment lost 3 bases and the J segment 5 bases; nucleotides outside the gene matches: 8. The CDR3: CASSFGDRVRNEQYF. CDR3 DNA: TGTGCCAGCAGCTTTGGGGACAGGGTTCGAAACGAGCAGTACTTC.

This clonotype appeared many times. The rearrangement links TRBV6-1 to TRBJ1-1, with 8 bases aligning to TRBD1. This CDR3 spans 16 amino acids. The J segment lost 1 base and the V segment lost 6 bases, leaving 10 bases of the junction unmatched. Germline values: CDR1 MNHNS, CDR2 SASEGT. The CDR3 region has the DNA TGTGCCAGCAGCCCCAGGGGGCGGTTGGGGAACACTGAAGCTTTCTTT. The encoded protein is CASSPRGRLGNTEAFF.

This clonotype was observed many times. A junction end diverges from the germline sequence, so it may reflect a read error. The rearrangement links TRBV13 to TRBJ1-2; D is unclear. This CDR3 is built from 13 residues. CDR1 is PRHDT and CDR2 is FYEKMQ in the germline V gene (reference sequence). CDR3 DNA sequence: TGTGCCAGCAGCTTACGGACCTTCTATGGCCACACCTTC. Translating gives CASSLRTFYGHTF.

This clonotype has a single count. Being one base from a much bigger clone, this may be a read error. As the CDR3 is not closed by the conserved phenylalanine or tryptophan, this likely results from a read error. CDR3 in DNA: TGTGCCAGTAGTACCCGGACAGACTATAGCAATCAGCCCCAGCATTTG. Protein product: CASSTRTDYSNQPQHL. This chain joins TRBV19 and TRBJ1-5, with D possibly being TRBD1 (6 bases). This CDR3 spans 16 amino acids. Germline CDR1 is LNHDA and CDR2 is SQIVND (reference sequence). With 4 bases removed from V and 0 bases from J, the gap between germline ends came to 13 bases.

This clonotype was observed many times. This rearrangement joins TRBV11-2 to TRBJ2-5; TRBD1 aligns across 8 bases. CDR3 length: 14 residues. V shed 4 bases and J 4 bases; nucleotides not matched to a gene: 5. CDR1 is SGHAT and CDR2 is FQNNGV in the germline V gene. The DNA for the CDR3 is TGTGCCAGCAGCTCAGTAACAGGGGGAGAGACCCAGTACTTC. As protein: CASSSVTGGETQYF.